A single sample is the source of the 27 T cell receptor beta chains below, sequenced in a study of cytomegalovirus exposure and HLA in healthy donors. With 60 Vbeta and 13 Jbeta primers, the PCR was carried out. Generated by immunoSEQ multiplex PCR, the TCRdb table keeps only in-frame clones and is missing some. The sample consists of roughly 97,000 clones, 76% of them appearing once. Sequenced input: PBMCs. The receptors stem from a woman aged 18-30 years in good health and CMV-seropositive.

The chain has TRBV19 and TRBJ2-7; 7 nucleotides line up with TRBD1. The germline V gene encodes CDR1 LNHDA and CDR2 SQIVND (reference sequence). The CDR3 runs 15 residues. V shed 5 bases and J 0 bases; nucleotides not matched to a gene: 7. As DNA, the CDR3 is TGTGCCAGTAGTGTTTGGGACAGTTACTCCTACGAGCAGTACTTC. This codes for CASSVWDSYSYEQYF.

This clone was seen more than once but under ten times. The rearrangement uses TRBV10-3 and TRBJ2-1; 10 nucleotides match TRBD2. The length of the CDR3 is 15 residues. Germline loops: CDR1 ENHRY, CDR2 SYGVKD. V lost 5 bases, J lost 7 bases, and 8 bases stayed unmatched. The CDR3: CAISITGTSENEQFF. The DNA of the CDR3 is TGTGCCATCAGTATCACCGGGACTAGCGAGAATGAGCAGTTCTTC.

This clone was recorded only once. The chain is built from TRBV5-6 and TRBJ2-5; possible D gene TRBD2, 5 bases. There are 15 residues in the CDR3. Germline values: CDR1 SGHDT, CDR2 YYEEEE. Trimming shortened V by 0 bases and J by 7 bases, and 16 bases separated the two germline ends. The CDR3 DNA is TGTGCCAGCAGCTTGGTCACTAGTGCGGCTGGGACCCAGTACTTC. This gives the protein CASSLVTSAAGTQYF.

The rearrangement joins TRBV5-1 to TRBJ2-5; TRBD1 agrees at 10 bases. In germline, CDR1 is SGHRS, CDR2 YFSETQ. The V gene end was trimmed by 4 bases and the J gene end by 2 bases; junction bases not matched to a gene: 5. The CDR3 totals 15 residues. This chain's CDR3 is CASSAGQGGQETQYF. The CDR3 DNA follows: TGCGCCAGCAGCGCAGGACAGGGGGGACAAGAGACCCAGTACTTC.

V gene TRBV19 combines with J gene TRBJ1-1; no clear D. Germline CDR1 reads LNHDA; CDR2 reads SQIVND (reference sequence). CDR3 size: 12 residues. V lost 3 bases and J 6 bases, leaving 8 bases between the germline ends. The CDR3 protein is CASSIGGPEAFF. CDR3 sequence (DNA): TGTGCCAGTAGTATTGGCGGCCCTGAAGCTTTCTTT.

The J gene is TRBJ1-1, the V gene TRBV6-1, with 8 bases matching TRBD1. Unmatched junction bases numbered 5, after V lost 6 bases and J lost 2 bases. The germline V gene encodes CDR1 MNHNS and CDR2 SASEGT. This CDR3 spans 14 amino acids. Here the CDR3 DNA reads TGTGCCAGCAGGCAACAGGGGGTTAACACTGAAGCTTTCTTT. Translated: CASRQQGVNTEAFF.

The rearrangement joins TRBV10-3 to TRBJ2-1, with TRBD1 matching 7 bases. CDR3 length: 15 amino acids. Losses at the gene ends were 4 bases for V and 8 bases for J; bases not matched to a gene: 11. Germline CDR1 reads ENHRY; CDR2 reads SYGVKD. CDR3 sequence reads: CAISAVGQEGDEQFF. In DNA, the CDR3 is TGTGCCATCAGTGCCGTCGGACAGGAAGGTGATGAGCAGTTCTTC.

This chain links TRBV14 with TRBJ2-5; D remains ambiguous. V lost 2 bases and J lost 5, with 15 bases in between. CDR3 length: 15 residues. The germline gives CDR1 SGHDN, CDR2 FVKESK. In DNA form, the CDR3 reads TGTGCCAGCAGCCAAAACGGCGTTCCGAGGGAGACCCAGTACTTC. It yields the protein CASSQNGVPRETQYF.

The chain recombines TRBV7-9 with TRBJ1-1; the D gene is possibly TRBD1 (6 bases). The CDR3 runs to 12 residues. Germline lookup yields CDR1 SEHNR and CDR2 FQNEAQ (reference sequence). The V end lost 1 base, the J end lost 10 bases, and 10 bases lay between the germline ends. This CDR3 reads CASSLETGGAFF. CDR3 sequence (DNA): TGTGCCAGCAGCTTAGAGACAGGTGGAGCTTTCTTT.

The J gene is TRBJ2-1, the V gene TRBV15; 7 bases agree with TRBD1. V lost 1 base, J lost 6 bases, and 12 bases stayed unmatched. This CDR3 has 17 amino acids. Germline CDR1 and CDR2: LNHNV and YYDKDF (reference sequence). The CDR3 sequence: CATSRGHRDSALNEQFF. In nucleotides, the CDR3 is TGTGCCACCAGCAGAGGACACCGGGACAGTGCCCTCAATGAGCAGTTCTTC.

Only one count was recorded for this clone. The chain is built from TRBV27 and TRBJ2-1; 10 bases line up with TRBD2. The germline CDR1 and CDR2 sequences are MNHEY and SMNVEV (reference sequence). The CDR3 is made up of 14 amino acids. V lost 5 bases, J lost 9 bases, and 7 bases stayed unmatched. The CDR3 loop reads CASSNLAGASEQFF. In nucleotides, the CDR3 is TGTGCCAGCAGTAACCTAGCGGGAGCTAGTGAGCAGTTCTTC.

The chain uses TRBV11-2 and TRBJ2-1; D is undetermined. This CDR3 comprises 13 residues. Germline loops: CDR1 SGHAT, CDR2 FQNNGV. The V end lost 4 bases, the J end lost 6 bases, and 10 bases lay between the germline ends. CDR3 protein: CASSYPSGNEQFF. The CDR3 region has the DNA TGTGCCAGCAGCTACCCTTCAGGCAATGAGCAGTTCTTC.

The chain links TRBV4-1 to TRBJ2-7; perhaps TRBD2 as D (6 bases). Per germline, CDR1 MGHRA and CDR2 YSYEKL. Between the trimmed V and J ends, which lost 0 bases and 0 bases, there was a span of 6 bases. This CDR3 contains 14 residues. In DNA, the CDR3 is TGCGCCAGCAGCCAAGACGGGAGCTCCTACGAGCAGTACTTC. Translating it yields CASSQDGSSYEQYF.

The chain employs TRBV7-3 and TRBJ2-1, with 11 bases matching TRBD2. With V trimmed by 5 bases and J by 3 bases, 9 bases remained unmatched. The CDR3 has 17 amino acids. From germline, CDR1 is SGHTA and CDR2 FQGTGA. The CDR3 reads CASSIGTSGEYYNEQFF. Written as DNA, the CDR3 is TGTGCCAGCAGCATCGGGACTAGCGGAGAATACTACAATGAGCAGTTCTTC.

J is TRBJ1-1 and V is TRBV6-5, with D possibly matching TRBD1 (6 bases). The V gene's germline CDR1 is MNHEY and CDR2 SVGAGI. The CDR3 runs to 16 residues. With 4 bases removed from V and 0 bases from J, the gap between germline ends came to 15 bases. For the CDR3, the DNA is TGTGCCAGCAGTTCCCGACAGGTAGTCATGAACACTGAAGCTTTCTTT. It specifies CASSSRQVVMNTEAFF.

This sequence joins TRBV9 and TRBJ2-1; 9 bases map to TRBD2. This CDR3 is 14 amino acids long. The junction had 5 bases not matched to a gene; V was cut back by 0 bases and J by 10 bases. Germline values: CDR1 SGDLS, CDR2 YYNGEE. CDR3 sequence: CASSVEVAGDEQFF. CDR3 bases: TGTGCCAGCAGCGTAGAGGTAGCGGGAGACGAGCAGTTCTTC.

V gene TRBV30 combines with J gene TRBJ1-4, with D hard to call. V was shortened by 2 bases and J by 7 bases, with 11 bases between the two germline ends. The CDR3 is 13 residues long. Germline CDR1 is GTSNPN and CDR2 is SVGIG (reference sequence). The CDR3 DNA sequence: TGTGCCTGGAGTACCCGCTCAGGTGAAAAACTGTTTTTT. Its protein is CAWSTRSGEKLFF.

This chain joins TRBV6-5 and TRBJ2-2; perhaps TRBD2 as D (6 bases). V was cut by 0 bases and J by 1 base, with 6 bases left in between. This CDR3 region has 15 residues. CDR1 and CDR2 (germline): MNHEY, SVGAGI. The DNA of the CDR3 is TGTGCCAGCAGTTACTCGCGGGGGAACACCGGGGAGCTGTTTTTT. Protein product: CASSYSRGNTGELFF.

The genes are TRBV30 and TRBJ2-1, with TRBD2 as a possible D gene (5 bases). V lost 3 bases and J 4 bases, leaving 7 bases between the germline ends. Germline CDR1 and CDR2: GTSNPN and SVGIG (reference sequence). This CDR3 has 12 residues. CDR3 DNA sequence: TGTGCCTGGAGACTAGTGTACAATGAGCAGTTCTTC. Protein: CAWRLVYNEQFF. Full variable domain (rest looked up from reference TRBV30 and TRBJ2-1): SQTIHQWPATLVQPVGSPLSLECTVEGTSNPNLYWYRQAAGRGLQLLFYSVGIGQISSEVPQNLSASRPQDRQFILSSKKLLLSDSGFYLCAWRLVYNEQFFGPGTRLTVL.

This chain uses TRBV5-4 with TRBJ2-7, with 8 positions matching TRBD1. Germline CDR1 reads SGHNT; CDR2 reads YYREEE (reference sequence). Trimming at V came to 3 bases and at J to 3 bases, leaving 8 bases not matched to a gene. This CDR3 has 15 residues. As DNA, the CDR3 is TGTGCCAGCAGCTCCCCCGGGACAGGAATCTACGAGCAGTACTTC. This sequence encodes CASSSPGTGIYEQYF.

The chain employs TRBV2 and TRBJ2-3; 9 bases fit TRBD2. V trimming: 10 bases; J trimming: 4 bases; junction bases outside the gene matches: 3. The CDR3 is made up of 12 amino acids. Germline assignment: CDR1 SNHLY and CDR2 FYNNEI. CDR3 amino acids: CATKREADTQYF. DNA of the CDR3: TGTGCCACAAAGCGGGAGGCAGATACGCAGTATTTT.

This CDR3 is CASSSTSGTAYEQYF. CDR3 nucleotides: TGCGCCAGCAGCTCGACTAGCGGGACAGCCTACGAGCAGTACTTC. The chain combines TRBV5-1 with TRBJ2-7; 11 positions match TRBD2. CDR1 is SGHRS, CDR2 YFSETQ, per germline. The CDR3 runs to 15 residues. V gave up 3 bases and J gave up 2 bases; unmatched junction bases: 4.

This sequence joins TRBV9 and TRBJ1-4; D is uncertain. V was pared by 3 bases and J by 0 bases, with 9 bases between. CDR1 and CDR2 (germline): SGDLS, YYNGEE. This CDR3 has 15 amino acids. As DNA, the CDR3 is TGTGCCAGCAGCGGTGGCGGGGCAACTAATGAAAAACTGTTTTTT. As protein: CASSGGGATNEKLFF.

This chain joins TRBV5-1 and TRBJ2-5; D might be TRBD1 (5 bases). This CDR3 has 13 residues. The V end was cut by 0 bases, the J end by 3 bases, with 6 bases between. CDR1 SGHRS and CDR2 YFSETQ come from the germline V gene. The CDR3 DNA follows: TGCGCCAGCAGCTTGGGGACAAAAGAGACCCAGTACTTC. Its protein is CASSLGTKETQYF.

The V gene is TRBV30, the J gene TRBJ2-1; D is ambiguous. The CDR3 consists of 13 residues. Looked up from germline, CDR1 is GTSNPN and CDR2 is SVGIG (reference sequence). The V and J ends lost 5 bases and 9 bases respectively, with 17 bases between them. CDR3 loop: CAWDSFTGSEQFF. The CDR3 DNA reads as TGTGCCTGGGACTCTTTTACCGGAAGTGAGCAGTTCTTC.

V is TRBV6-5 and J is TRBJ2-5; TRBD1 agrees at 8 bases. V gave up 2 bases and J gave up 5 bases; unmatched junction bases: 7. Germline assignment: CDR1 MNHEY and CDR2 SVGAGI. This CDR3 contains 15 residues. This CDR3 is CASSYLGQAGETQYF. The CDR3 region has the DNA TGTGCCAGCAGTTACCTGGGACAGGCGGGCGAGACCCAGTACTTC.

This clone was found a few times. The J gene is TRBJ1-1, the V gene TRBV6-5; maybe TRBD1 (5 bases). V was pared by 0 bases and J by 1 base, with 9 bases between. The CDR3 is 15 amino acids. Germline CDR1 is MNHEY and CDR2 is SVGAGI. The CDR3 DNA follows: TGTGCCAGCAGTTACTCGAACCAGGGGAACACTGAAGCTTTCTTT. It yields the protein CASSYSNQGNTEAFF.